This TCR beta chain came from a study of identical twins. Via MiXCR, TCRdb re-called the 5' RACE reads, giving one row per CDR3 protein. The data contain roughly 350,000 distinct CDR3 sequences, roughly an eighth of them seen just once; the ten biggest clones take up about 7%. This CDR3 comprises 14 residues. Trimming pared 3 bases from V and 6 bases from J, leaving 14 bases between. Germline values: CDR1 SGHDT, CDR2 YYEEEE. This same sample was also part of a study on yellow fever vaccine responses in identical twins.

This sequence originates from a woman under 30 in good health. The specimen was CD8+ T cells sorted from blood. The chain links TRBV5-6 to TRBJ2-3; either TRBD1 or TRBD2 may supply D (7 bases each). In DNA, the CDR3 is TGTGCCAGCAGCTGGGAGGGGGCAGGGGATACGCAGTATTTT. Its translation: CASSWEGAGDTQYF.